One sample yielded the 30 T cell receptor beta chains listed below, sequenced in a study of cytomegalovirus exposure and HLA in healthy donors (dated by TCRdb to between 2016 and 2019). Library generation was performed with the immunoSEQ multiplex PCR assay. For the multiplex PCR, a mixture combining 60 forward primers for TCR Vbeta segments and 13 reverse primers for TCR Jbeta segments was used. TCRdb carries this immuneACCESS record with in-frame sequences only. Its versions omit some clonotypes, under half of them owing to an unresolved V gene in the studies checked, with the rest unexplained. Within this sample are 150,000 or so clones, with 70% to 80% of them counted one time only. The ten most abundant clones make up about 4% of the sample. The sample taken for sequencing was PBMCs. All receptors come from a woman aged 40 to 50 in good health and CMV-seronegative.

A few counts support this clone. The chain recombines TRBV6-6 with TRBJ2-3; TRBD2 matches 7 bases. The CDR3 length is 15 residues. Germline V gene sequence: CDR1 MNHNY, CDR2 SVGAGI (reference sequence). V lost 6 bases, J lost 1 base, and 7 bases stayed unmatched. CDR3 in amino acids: CASRSGTTGTDTQYF. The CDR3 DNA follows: TGTGCCAGCAGGTCCGGGACTACCGGCACAGATACGCAGTATTTT.

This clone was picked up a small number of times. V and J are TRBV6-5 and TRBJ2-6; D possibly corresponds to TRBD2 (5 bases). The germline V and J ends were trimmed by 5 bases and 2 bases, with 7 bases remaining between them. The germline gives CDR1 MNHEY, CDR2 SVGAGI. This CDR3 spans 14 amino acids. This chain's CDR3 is CASSELAGANVLTF. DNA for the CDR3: TGTGCCAGCAGTGAACTAGCTGGGGCCAACGTCCTGACTTTC.

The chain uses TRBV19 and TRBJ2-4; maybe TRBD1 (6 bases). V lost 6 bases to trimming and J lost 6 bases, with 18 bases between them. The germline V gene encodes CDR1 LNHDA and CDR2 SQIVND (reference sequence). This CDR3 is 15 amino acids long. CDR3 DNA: TGTGCCAGTAGCCCATTCGGACAGCTACTAAACATTCAGTACTTC. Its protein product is CASSPFGQLLNIQYF.

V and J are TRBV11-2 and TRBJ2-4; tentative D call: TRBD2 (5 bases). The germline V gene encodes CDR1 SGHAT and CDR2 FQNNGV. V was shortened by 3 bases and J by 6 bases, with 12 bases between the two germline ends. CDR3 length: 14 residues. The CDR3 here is CASSFFDYRNIQYF. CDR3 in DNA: TGTGCCAGCAGCTTTTTCGACTATAGAAACATTCAGTACTTC.

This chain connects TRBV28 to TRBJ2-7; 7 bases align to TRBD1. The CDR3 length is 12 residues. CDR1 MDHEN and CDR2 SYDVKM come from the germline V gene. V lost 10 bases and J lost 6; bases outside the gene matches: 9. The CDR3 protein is CATHRGLFEQYF. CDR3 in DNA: TGTGCCACCCATAGGGGGCTGTTCGAGCAGTACTTC.

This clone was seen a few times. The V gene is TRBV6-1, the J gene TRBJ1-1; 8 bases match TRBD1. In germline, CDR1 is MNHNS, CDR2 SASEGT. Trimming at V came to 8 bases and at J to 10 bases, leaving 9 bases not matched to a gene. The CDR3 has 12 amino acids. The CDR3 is CASLRQGLAAFF. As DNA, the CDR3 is TGTGCCAGCTTACGACAGGGGCTGGCAGCTTTCTTT.

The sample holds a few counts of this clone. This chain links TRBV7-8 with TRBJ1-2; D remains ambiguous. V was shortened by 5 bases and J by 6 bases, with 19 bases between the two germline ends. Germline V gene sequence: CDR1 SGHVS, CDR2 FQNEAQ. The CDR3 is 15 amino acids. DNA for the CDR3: TGTGCCAGCAGCCCCGGACGCCTCGGGAAGGATGGCTACACCTTC. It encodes CASSPGRLGKDGYTF.

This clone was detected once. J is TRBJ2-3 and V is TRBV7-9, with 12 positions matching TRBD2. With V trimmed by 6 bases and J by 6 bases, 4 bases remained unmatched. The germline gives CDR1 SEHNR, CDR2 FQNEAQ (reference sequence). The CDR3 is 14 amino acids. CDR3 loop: CASSWTSGADTQYF. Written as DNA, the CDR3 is TGTGCCAGCAGTTGGACTAGCGGGGCGGATACGCAGTATTTT.

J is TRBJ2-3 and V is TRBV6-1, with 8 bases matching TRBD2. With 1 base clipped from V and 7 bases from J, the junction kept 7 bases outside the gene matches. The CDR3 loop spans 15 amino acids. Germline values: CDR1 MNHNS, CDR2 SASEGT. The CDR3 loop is CASSEVAGNWNTQYF. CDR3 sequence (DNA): TGTGCCAGCAGTGAAGTAGCGGGGAATTGGAATACGCAGTATTTT.

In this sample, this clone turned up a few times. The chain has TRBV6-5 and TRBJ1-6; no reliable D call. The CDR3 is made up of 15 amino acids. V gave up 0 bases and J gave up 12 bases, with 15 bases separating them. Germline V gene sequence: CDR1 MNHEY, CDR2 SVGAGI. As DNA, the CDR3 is TGTGCCAGCAGTTACTCGTCGGCGGGTCAGGTACCCCTCCACTTT. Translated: CASSYSSAGQVPLHF.

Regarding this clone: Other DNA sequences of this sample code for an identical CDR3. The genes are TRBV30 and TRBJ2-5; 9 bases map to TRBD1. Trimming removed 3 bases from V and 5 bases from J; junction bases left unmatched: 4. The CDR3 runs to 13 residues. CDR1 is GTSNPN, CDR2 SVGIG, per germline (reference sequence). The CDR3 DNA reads TGTGCCTGGAGCGGACAGGGGCAGGAGACCCAGTACTTC. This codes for CAWSGQGQETQYF.

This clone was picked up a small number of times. The CDR3 protein is CASIMRLGASTDTQYF. CDR3 DNA: TGTGCCAGCATTATGCGGTTGGGGGCCAGCACAGATACGCAGTATTTT. The rearrangement joins TRBV6-6 to TRBJ2-3; tentative D call: TRBD1 (6 bases). The CDR3 spans 16 residues. V lost 7 bases to trimming and J lost 0 bases, with 17 bases between them. Germline CDR1 MNHNY, CDR2 SVGAGI (reference sequence).

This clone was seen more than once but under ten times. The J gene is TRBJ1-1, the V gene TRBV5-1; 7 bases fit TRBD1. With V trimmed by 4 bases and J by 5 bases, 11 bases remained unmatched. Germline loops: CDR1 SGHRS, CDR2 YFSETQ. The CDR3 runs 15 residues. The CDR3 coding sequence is TGCGCCAGCAGCACCGGGACAGCCCAGGGAACTGAAGCTTTCTTT. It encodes CASSTGTAQGTEAFF.

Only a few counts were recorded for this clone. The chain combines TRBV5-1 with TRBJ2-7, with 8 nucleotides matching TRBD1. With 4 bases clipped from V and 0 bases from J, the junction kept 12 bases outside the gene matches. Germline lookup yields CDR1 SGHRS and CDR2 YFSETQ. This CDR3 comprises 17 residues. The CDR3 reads CASSTREQGVSSYEQYF. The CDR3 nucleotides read TGCGCCAGCAGCACGAGAGAACAGGGGGTGAGCTCCTACGAGCAGTACTTC.

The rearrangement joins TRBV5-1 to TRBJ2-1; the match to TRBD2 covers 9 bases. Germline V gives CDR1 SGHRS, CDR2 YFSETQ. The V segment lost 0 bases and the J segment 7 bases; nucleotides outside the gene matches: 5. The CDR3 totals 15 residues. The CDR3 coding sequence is TGCGCCAGCAGCTTGGTTAGCGGGAGCTCAAATGAGCAGTTCTTC. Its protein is CASSLVSGSSNEQFF. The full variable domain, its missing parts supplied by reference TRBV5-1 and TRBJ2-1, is KAGVTQTPRYLIKTRGQQVTLSCSPISGHRSVSWYQQTPGQGLQFLFEYFSETQRNKGNFPGRFSGRQFSNSRSEMNVSTLELGDSALYLCASSLVSGSSNEQFFGPGTRLTVL.

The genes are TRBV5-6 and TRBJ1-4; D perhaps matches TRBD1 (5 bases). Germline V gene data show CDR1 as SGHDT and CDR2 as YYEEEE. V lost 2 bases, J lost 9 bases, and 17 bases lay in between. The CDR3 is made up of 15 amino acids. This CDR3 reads CASSLGVSEPKKLFF. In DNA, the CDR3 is TGTGCCAGCAGCTTAGGGGTTAGTGAACCGAAAAAACTGTTTTTT.

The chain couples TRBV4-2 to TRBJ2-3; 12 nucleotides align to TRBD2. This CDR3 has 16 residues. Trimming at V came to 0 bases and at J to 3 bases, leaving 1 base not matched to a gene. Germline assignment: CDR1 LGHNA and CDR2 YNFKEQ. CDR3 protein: CASSQELAGGTDTQYF. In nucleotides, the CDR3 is TGTGCCAGCAGCCAAGAACTAGCGGGAGGAACAGATACGCAGTATTTT.

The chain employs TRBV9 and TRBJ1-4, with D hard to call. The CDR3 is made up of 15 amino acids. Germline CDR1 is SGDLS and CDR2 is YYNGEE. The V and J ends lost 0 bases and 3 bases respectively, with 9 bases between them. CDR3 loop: CASSVGGSANEKLFF. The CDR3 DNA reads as TGTGCCAGCAGCGTAGGAGGATCCGCTAATGAAAAACTGTTTTTT.

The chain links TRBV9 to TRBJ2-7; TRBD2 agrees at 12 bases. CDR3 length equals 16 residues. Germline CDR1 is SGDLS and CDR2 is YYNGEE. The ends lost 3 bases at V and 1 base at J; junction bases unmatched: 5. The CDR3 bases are TGTGCCAGCAGCGGGGACCTAGCGGGAGGGTCCTACGAGCAGTACTTC. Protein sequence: CASSGDLAGGSYEQYF.

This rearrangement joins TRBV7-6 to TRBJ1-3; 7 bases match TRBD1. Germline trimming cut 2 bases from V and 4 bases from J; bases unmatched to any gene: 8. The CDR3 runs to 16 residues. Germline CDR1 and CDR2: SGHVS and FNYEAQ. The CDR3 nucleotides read TGTGCCAGCAGCTTATACGAGGGGGCGAAAGGAAACACCATATATTTT. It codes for CASSLYEGAKGNTIYF.

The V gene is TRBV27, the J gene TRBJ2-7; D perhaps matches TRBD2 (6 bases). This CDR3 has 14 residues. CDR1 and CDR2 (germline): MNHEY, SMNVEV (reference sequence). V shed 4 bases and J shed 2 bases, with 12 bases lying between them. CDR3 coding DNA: TGTGCCAGCAGTTCCGCGGGGCCGACCTACGAGCAGTACTTC. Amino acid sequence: CASSSAGPTYEQYF.

CDR3 region: CASSQDKDRVDGYTF. The CDR3 DNA reads TGTGCCAGCAGCCAAGACAAGGACAGGGTGGATGGCTACACCTTC. V is TRBV4-2 and J is TRBJ1-2; TRBD1 matches at 8 bases. The germline V gene encodes CDR1 LGHNA and CDR2 YNFKEQ. J lost 6 bases, V lost 0 bases, and 6 bases had no gene match. The CDR3 is made up of 15 amino acids.

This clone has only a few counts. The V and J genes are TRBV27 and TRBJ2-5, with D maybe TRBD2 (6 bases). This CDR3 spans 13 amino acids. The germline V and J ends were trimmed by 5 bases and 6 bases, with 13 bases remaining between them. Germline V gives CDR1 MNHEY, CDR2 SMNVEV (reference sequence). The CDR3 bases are TGTGCCAGCAGTGGGGACTGGACTAAGACCCAGTACTTC. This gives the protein CASSGDWTKTQYF.

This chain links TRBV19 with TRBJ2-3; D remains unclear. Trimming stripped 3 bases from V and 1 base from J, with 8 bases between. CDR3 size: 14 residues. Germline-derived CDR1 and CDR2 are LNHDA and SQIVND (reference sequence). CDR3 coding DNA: TGTGCCAGTAGTATTCTAGGTCGCACAGATACGCAGTATTTT. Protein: CASSILGRTDTQYF.

CDR3 residues: CASIGSGRNEQYF. CDR3 nucleotides: TGTGCCAGCATTGGTAGCGGGAGAAACGAGCAGTACTTC. The chain is built from TRBV6-5 and TRBJ2-7, with 9 bases fitting TRBD2. The ends lost 7 bases at V and 5 bases at J; junction bases unmatched: 6. Germline CDR1 MNHEY, CDR2 SVGAGI. The CDR3 contains 13 residues.

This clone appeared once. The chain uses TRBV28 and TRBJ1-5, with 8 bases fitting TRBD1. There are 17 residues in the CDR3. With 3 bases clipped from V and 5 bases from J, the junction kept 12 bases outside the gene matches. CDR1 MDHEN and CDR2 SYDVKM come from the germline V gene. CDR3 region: CASSFQSGTGIYQPQHF. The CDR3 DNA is TGTGCCAGCAGTTTCCAGTCTGGGACAGGAATTTATCAGCCCCAGCATTTT.

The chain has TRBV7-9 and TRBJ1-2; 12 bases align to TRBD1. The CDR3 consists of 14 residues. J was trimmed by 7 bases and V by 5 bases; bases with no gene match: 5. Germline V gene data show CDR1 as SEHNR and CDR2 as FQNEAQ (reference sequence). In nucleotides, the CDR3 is TGTGCCAGCAGCCCGGGACAGGGGGCAGGTGGCTACACCTTC. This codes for CASSPGQGAGGYTF.

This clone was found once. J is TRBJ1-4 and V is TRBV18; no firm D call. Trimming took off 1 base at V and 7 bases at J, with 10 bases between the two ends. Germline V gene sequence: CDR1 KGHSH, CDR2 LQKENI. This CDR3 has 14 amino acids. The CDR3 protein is CASSPRSGTEKLFF. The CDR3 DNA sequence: TGTGCCAGCTCACCACGTTCAGGAACTGAAAAACTGTTTTTT.

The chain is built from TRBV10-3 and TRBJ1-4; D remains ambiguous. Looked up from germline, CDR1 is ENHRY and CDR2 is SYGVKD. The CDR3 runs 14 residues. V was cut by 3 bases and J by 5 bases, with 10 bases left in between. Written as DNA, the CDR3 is TGTGCCATCAGTGATAGAGGCACAAATGAAAAACTGTTTTTT. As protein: CAISDRGTNEKLFF.

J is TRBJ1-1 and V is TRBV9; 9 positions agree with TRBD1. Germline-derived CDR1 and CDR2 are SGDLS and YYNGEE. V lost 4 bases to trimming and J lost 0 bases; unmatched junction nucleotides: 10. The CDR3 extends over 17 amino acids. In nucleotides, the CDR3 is TGTGCCAGCAGCCCTTTCCCGGACAGGGGCATGAACACTGAAGCTTTCTTT. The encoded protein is CASSPFPDRGMNTEAFF.